Listed here are 27 T cell receptor beta chains from one sample, sequenced in a study of CD8+ T cells in alopecia areata. In each case, RNA was isolated and then reverse transcribed into cDNA as the sequencing template. Using immunoSEQ multiplex PCR, the repertoire was profiled, and TCRdb retains in-frame clones only, with some absent. Of hundreds of thousands of clones in the sample, 57% are singletons; the top ten hold around 0.46%. Source: CD4+ T cells sorted from blood, taken at week 0. The receptor set was obtained from a human donor with alopecia areata.

There are a few counts of this clone. The rearrangement links TRBV25-1 to TRBJ2-7; D is perhaps TRBD2 (6 bases). Germline lookup yields CDR1 MGHDK and CDR2 SYGVNS. The CDR3 has 13 residues. V lost 3 bases, J lost 9 bases, and 15 bases lay in between. CDR3 sequence: CASSDNPDGGQYF. The CDR3 DNA is TGTGCCAGCAGTGATAACCCCGACGGGGGGCAGTACTTC.

There are many counts of this clone. This chain uses TRBV7-9 with TRBJ2-3; D is uncertain. The CDR3 is 12 residues long. The V gene's germline CDR1 is SEHNR and CDR2 FQNEAQ (reference sequence). V dropped 2 bases and J dropped 6 bases, with 6 bases sitting between them. CDR3 sequence (DNA): TGTGCCAGCAGCTTAATGGAGGATACGCAGTATTTT. It yields the protein CASSLMEDTQYF.

This chain joins TRBV29-1 and TRBJ2-1; 7 nucleotides line up with TRBD1. The CDR3 is 14 residues long. Germline values: CDR1 SQVTM, CDR2 ANQGSEA. V was pared by 8 bases and J by 5 bases, with 12 bases of the junction left unmatched. In nucleotides, the CDR3 is TGCAGCATTCGCTTACGGGACAGAAACAATGAGCAGTTCTTC. Its protein is CSIRLRDRNNEQFF.

This rearrangement joins TRBV5-1 to TRBJ2-7, with TRBD2 matching over 10 bases. J gave up 1 base and V 0 bases, and 4 bases lay outside the gene matches. The CDR3 is 16 residues long. Germline lookup yields CDR1 SGHRS and CDR2 YFSETQ. This CDR3 reads CASSLVPSGGSYEQYF. CDR3 DNA: TGCGCCAGCAGCTTGGTCCCTAGCGGGGGATCCTACGAGCAGTACTTC.

The CDR3 here is CAISGKASGGGTDTQYF. The CDR3 nucleotides read TGTGCCATCAGTGGGAAGGCCTCGGGCGGGGGCACAGATACGCAGTATTTT. V is TRBV10-3 and J is TRBJ2-3; a possible D gene is TRBD2 (6 bases). V was clipped by 4 bases and J by 1 base, with 18 bases between them. From germline, CDR1 is ENHRY and CDR2 SYGVKD. The CDR3 has 17 residues.

The gene calls are TRBV5-4 and TRBJ2-5; D assignment may be TRBD1 or TRBD2 (5 bases each). The germline V gene has CDR1 SGHNT and CDR2 YYREEE (reference sequence). Trimming left V 4 bases short and J 5 bases short, with 15 bases between. The CDR3 contains 14 residues. CDR3 loop: CASSDQGVSETQYF. Here the CDR3 DNA reads TGTGCCAGCAGCGATCAGGGAGTATCGGAGACCCAGTACTTC.

V and J are TRBV4-1 and TRBJ1-2; D perhaps matches TRBD1 (6 bases). The CDR3 has 13 residues. The germline V gene has CDR1 MGHRA and CDR2 YSYEKL. The V end lost 4 bases, the J end lost 8 bases, and 14 bases lay between the germline ends. This CDR3 reads CASSPLYREGYTF. CDR3 nucleotide sequence: TGCGCCAGCAGCCCTCTTTACAGGGAAGGCTACACCTTC.

The chain recombines TRBV4-2 with TRBJ2-7; D is possibly TRBD1 (6 bases). The germline V gene encodes CDR1 LGHNA and CDR2 YNFKEQ. The CDR3 sequence is 15 residues long. Trimming took 0 bases from V and 0 from J, leaving 9 bases between them. This CDR3 is CASSQDRDTSYEQYF. CDR3 DNA sequence: TGTGCCAGCAGCCAAGACCGGGACACCTCCTACGAGCAGTACTTC.

V usage is TRBV14 and J usage is TRBJ2-1; the match to TRBD2 covers 9 bases. Germline CDR1 and CDR2: SGHDN and FVKESK. V was pared by 5 bases and J by 3 bases, with 11 bases of the junction left unmatched. The CDR3 has 17 amino acids. CDR3 residues: CASSMGLSGGYYNEQFF. The CDR3 nucleotides read TGTGCCAGCAGCATGGGGTTGAGCGGGGGGTACTACAATGAGCAGTTCTTC.

This chain uses TRBV27 with TRBJ2-4; a possible D gene is TRBD1 (5 bases). Germline V gene sequence: CDR1 MNHEY, CDR2 SMNVEV (reference sequence). This CDR3 is built from 17 residues. The germline V and J ends were trimmed by 0 bases and 4 bases, with 16 bases remaining between them. CDR3 region: CASSLSIWTQPKNIQYF. The CDR3 DNA follows: TGTGCCAGCAGTTTATCGATTTGGACACAGCCTAAAAACATTCAGTACTTC.

The chain joins TRBV6-5 to TRBJ2-5; D is possibly TRBD1 (6 bases). From germline, CDR1 is MNHEY and CDR2 SVGAGI. The length of the CDR3 is 14 residues. Trimming pared 5 bases from V and 2 bases from J, leaving 12 bases between. CDR3 loop: CASSNGQKQETQYF. CDR3 in DNA: TGTGCCAGCAGTAATGGACAGAAGCAAGAGACCCAGTACTTC.

This clone was observed a few times. The chain carries TRBV30 and TRBJ1-2; 7 bases agree with TRBD1. The CDR3 is 12 residues long. With V trimmed by 5 bases and J by 10 bases, 10 bases remained unmatched. Germline V lookup: CDR1 GTSNPN, CDR2 SVGIG (reference sequence). The CDR3 nucleotides read TGTGCCTGGCACCGACAGGGTCGAACCTACACCTTC. This codes for CAWHRQGRTYTF.

The chain uses TRBV15 and TRBJ1-1; 8 bases are shared with TRBD1. V lost 1 base to trimming and J lost 8 bases; unmatched junction nucleotides: 21. The CDR3 has 19 residues. The germline V gene has CDR1 LNHNV and CDR2 YYDKDF (reference sequence). The CDR3, as DNA: TGTGCCACCAGCAGAGGGGTGGGTCACAGAGGACAGGGCCTAAGGGAAGCTTTCTTT. Its protein product is CATSRGVGHRGQGLREAFF.

The chain links TRBV19 to TRBJ2-7; 9 bases map to TRBD1. V shed 6 bases, J shed 4 bases, and the junction held 7 bases outside the gene matches. The CDR3 spans 14 residues. The germline CDR1 and CDR2 sequences are LNHDA and SQIVND (reference sequence). The CDR3 DNA reads as TGTGCCAGTAGCCCGGGACAGGGCGGGTACGAGCAGTACTTC. Its translation: CASSPGQGGYEQYF. Complete variable domain (other parts from reference TRBV19 and TRBJ2-7): DGGITQSPKYLFRKEGQNVTLSCEQNLNHDAMYWYRQDPGQGLRLIYYSQIVNDFQKGDIAEGYSVSREKKESFPLTVTSAQKNPTAFYLCASSPGQGGYEQYFGPGTRLTVT.

V gene TRBV30 combines with J gene TRBJ2-7; TRBD1 or TRBD2 may be the D gene (5 bases each). Germline assignment: CDR1 GTSNPN and CDR2 SVGIG (reference sequence). V lost 3 bases and J lost 0, with 15 bases in between. CDR3 length: 15 residues. The CDR3 DNA follows: TGTGCCTGGAGGTACCGGGGCTGGAGCTCCTACGAGCAGTACTTC. Protein product: CAWRYRGWSSYEQYF.

The chain combines TRBV11-2 with TRBJ1-2; tentatively, D is TRBD1 (6 bases). The CDR3 runs to 14 residues. In germline, CDR1 is SGHAT, CDR2 FQNNGV. V dropped 2 bases and J dropped 4 bases, with 11 bases sitting between them. The CDR3 sequence: CASSLSDRPYGYTF. The CDR3 DNA sequence: TGTGCCAGCAGCTTAAGTGACAGGCCCTATGGCTACACCTTC.

This clone was observed once. The chain couples TRBV6-5 to TRBJ2-7; 8 bases agree with TRBD1. CDR1 and CDR2 (germline): MNHEY, SVGAGI. V was clipped by 2 bases and J by 3 bases; unmatched bases: 9. This CDR3 has 16 amino acids. For the CDR3, the DNA is TGTGCCAGCAGTTACCGGGGGACAGGAGTCTACTACGAGCAGTACTTC. Amino acids: CASSYRGTGVYYEQYF.

The gene calls are TRBV11-2 and TRBJ2-7; 7 bases agree with TRBD1. Per germline, CDR1 SGHAT and CDR2 FQNNGV. Losses at the gene ends were 5 bases for V and 0 bases for J; bases not matched to a gene: 10. The CDR3 extends over 16 amino acids. This chain's CDR3 is CASSPLTGKSSYEQYF. The CDR3 nucleotides are TGTGCCAGCAGCCCATTGACAGGGAAGAGCTCCTACGAGCAGTACTTC.

V and J are TRBV30 and TRBJ1-4, with D possibly being TRBD1 (6 bases). This CDR3 contains 15 residues. With 3 bases removed from V and 7 bases from J, the gap between germline ends came to 18 bases. The germline CDR1 and CDR2 sequences are GTSNPN and SVGIG (reference sequence). CDR3 residues: CAWSPWLGAGEKLFF. The CDR3 nucleotides are TGTGCCTGGAGCCCCTGGCTGGGGGCCGGTGAAAAACTGTTTTTT. The whole variable domain, filled in from reference TRBV30 and TRBJ1-4, reads SQTIHQWPATLVQPVGSPLSLECTVEGTSNPNLYWYRQAAGRGLQLLFYSVGIGQISSEVPQNLSASRPQDRQFILSSKKLLLSDSGFYLCAWSPWLGAGEKLFFGSGTQLSVL.

This chain uses TRBV6-5 with TRBJ1-4; 9 bases align to TRBD1. V shed 6 bases, J shed 6 bases, and the junction held 8 bases outside the gene matches. The germline V gene has CDR1 MNHEY and CDR2 SVGAGI. The CDR3 totals 15 residues. The CDR3 region has the DNA TGTGCCAGCAGGAATACAGGGGGCCTCGATGAAAAACTGTTTTTT. Protein: CASRNTGGLDEKLFF.

The chain couples TRBV29-1 to TRBJ2-7, with D possibly being TRBD1 or TRBD2 (5 bases each). This CDR3 contains 13 residues. The germline CDR1 and CDR2 sequences are SQVTM and ANQGSEA. Trimming cost V 6 bases and J 4 bases, with 16 bases left between them. The CDR3 loop reads CSVSRDGSYEQYF. DNA for the CDR3: TGCAGCGTAAGCCGGGACGGATCTTACGAGCAGTACTTC.

The gene calls are TRBV9 and TRBJ2-3; a possible D gene is TRBD1 (6 bases). V gave up 0 bases and J gave up 2 bases, with 13 bases separating them. This CDR3 region has 16 residues. Germline CDR1 SGDLS, CDR2 YYNGEE. CDR3 amino acids: CASSVEKGDTTDTQYF. The CDR3 DNA reads TGTGCCAGCAGCGTAGAGAAGGGGGACACCACAGATACGCAGTATTTT.

V and J are TRBV7-2 and TRBJ2-3; 8 nucleotides match TRBD2. V lost 5 bases and J lost 4; bases outside the gene matches: 11. The CDR3 is made up of 16 amino acids. Germline CDR1 and CDR2: SGHTA and FQGNSA. The CDR3 sequence: CASSQSGTSGPDTQYF. As DNA, the CDR3 is TGTGCCAGCAGCCAATCCGGGACTAGTGGTCCAGATACGCAGTATTTT.

This clone was counted only a few times. This chain uses TRBV7-9 with TRBJ2-3, with D possibly being TRBD2 (5 bases). V lost 1 base, J lost 6 bases, and 8 bases lay in between. This CDR3 spans 13 amino acids. Germline-derived CDR1 and CDR2 are SEHNR and FQNEAQ (reference sequence). In nucleotides, the CDR3 is TGTGCCAGCAGCTTAGGAGGGTCCGATACGCAGTATTTT. It is translated as CASSLGGSDTQYF.

The CDR3 region is CSALNGEQYF. The CDR3 DNA is TGCAGCGCTCTAAACGGGGAGCAGTACTTC. This chain links TRBV29-1 with TRBJ2-7, with D hard to call. The CDR3 length is 10 residues. Per germline, CDR1 SQVTM and CDR2 ANQGSEA. The V end lost 7 bases, the J end lost 7 bases, and 11 bases lay between the germline ends.

This clone was observed a few times. The chain links TRBV19 to TRBJ2-3; 7 nucleotides line up with TRBD2. Germline V gene data show CDR1 as LNHDA and CDR2 as SQIVND (reference sequence). CDR3 size: 14 residues. The ends lost 7 bases at V and 3 bases at J; junction bases unmatched: 7. The CDR3 spells CASNPGGTTDTQYF. Here the CDR3 DNA reads TGTGCCAGTAACCCGGGGGGAACGACAGATACGCAGTATTTT. The full variable domain, completed using reference TRBV19 and TRBJ2-3, is DGGITQSPKYLFRKEGQNVTLSCEQNLNHDAMYWYRQDPGQGLRLIYYSQIVNDFQKGDIAEGYSVSREKKESFPLTVTSAQKNPTAFYLCASNPGGTTDTQYFGPGTRLTVL.

The chain employs TRBV19 and TRBJ1-5; 9 bases are a match to TRBD1. The germline CDR1 and CDR2 sequences are LNHDA and SQIVND (reference sequence). The ends lost 5 bases at V and 7 bases at J; junction bases unmatched: 9. The CDR3 length is 15 residues. CDR3 residues: CASSPRTGEGQPQHF. CDR3 in DNA: TGTGCCAGTAGTCCAAGGACAGGGGAAGGGCAGCCCCAGCATTTT.